This TCR beta chain originates from a study of blood T cell repertoires in COVID-19. Whole-study context: PBMCs, B-cell-depleted T cells, or T cells were the source of the cDNA or gDNA that made up the material.

Assay used: immunoSEQ multiplex PCR; TCRdb lists only in-frame clones, some missing. The data hold 200,000 to 250,000 clones, with around 80% observed a single time. This CDR3 has 16 residues. CDR1 and CDR2 from the germline V gene are MRHNA and SNTAGT. V lost 0 bases to trimming and J lost 10 bases; unmatched junction nucleotides: 7. Specimen: peripheral blood. This chain joins TRBV6-4 and TRBJ2-1; the match to TRBD2 covers 12 bases. This TCR was sampled from a woman aged 40 to 55 with acute or convalescent COVID-19. This CDR3 is CASSDSPSGGAEEQFF. For the CDR3, the DNA is TGTGCCAGCAGTGACTCCCCTAGCGGGGGGGCCGAGGAGCAGTTCTTC.